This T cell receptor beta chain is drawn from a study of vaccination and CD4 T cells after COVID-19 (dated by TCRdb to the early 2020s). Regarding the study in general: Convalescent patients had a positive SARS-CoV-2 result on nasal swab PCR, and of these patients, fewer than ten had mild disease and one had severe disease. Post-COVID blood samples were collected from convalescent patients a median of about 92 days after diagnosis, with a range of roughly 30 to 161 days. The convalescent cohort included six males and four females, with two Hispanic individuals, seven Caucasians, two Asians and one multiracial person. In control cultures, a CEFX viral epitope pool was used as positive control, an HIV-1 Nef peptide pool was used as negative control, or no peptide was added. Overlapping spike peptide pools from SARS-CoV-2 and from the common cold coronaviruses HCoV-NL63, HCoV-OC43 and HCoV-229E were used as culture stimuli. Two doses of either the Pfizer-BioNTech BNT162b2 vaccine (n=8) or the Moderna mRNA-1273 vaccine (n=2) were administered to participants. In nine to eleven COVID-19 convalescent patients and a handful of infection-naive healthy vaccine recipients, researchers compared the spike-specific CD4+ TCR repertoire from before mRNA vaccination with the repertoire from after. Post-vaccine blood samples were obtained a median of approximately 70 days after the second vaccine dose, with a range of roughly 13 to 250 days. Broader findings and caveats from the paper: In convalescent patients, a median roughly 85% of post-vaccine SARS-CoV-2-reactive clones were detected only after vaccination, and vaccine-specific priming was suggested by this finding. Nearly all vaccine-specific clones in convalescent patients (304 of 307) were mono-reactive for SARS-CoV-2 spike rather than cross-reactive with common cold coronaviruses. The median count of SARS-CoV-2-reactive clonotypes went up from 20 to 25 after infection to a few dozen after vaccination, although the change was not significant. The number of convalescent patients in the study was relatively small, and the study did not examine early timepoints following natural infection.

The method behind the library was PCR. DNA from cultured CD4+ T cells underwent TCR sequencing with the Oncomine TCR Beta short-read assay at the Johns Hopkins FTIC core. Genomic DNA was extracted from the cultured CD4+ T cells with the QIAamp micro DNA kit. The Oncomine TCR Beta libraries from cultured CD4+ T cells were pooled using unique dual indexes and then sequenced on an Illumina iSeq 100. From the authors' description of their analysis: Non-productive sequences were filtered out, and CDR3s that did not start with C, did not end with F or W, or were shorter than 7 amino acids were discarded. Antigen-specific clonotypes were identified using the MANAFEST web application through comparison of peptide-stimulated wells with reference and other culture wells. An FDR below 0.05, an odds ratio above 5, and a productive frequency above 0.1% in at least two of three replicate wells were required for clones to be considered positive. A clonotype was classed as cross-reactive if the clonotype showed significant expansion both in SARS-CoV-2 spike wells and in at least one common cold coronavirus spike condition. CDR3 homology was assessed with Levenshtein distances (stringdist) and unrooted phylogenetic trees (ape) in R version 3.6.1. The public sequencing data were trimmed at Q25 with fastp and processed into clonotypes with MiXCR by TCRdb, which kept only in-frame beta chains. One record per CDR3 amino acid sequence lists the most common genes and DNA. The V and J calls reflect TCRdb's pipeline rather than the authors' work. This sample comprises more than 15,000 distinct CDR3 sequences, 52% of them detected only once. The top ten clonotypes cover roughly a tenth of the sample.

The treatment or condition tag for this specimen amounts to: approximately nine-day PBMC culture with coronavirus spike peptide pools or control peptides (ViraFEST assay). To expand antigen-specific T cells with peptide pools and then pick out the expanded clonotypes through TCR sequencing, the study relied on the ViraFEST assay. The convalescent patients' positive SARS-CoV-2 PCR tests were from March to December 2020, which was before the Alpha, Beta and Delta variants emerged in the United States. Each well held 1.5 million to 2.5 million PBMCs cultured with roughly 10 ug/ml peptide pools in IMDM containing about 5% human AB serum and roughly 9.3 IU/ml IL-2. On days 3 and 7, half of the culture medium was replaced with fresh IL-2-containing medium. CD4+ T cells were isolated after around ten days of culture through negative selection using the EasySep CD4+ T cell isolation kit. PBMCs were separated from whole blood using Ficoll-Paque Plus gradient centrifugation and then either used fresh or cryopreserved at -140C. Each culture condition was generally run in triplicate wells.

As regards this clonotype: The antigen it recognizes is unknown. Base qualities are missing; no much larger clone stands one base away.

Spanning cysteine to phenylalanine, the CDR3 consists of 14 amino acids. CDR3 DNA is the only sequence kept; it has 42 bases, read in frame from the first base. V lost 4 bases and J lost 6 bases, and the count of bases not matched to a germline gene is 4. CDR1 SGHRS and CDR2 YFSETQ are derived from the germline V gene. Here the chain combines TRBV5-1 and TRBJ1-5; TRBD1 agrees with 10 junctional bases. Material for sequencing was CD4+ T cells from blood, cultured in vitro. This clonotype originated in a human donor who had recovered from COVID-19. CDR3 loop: CASSLDRGGQPQHF. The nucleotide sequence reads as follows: TGCGCCAGCAGCCTGGACAGGGGGGGTCAGCCCCAGCATTTT.